A single sample gave rise to the 7 T cell receptor beta chains below, sequenced in a study of blood T cell repertoires in COVID-19. TCRdb keeps only in-frame clones here, not all; method: immunoSEQ multiplex PCR. In the table there are fewer than 350,000 clones, around nine tenths of which are singletons. The sample taken for sequencing was PBMCs or T cells enriched from blood (not recorded which). The source is a woman under 40 who had been exposed to COVID-19.

The chain has TRBV29-1 and TRBJ2-1, with TRBD1 matching 7 bases. Germline CDR1 reads SQVTM; CDR2 reads ANQGSEA. The CDR3 is 15 residues long. The junction had 11 bases not matched to a gene; V was cut back by 6 bases and J by 3 bases. The CDR3 coding sequence is TGCAGCGTCGGTGGACAACAGGGGAGCTACAATGAGCAGTTCTTC. Residues: CSVGGQQGSYNEQFF.

The genes are TRBV30 and TRBJ1-1; D is unclear. The CDR3 has 13 amino acids. V gave up 0 bases and J gave up 3 bases, with 8 bases separating them. Germline-derived CDR1 and CDR2 are GTSNPN and SVGIG (reference sequence). CDR3 loop: CAWSVGEDTEAFF. CDR3 nucleotide sequence: TGTGCCTGGAGTGTGGGTGAGGACACTGAAGCTTTCTTT.

This chain joins TRBV19 and TRBJ1-3; D gene unclear. The CDR3 extends over 16 amino acids. V lost 4 bases to trimming and J lost 0 bases, with 13 bases between them. Germline CDR1 and CDR2: LNHDA and SQIVND (reference sequence). The CDR3 sequence is CASSTPGSSSGNTIYF. The CDR3 bases are TGTGCCAGTAGTACCCCTGGATCTAGCTCTGGAAACACCATATATTTT.

The rearrangement uses TRBV6-1 and TRBJ1-2; 7 bases agree with TRBD1. After removal of 2 bases from V and 7 bases from J, the junction contained 10 bases not matched to a gene. This CDR3 is 15 amino acids long. The germline CDR1 and CDR2 sequences are MNHNS and SASEGT. This CDR3 reads CASSEQPDRLGGYTF. As DNA, the CDR3 is TGTGCCAGCAGTGAACAGCCGGACAGGTTGGGTGGCTACACCTTC.

The rearrangement links TRBV27 to TRBJ2-6, with 7 bases aligning to TRBD1. CDR3 length: 18 amino acids. Germline V gene sequence: CDR1 MNHEY, CDR2 SMNVEV (reference sequence). The V segment lost 2 bases and the J segment 5 bases; nucleotides outside the gene matches: 12. The CDR3 sequence is CASSLRRDSRLRANVLTF. The CDR3 coding sequence is TGTGCCAGCAGTTTACGCCGGGACAGCCGTCTCAGGGCCAACGTCCTGACTTTC. The variable domain in full, completed from reference TRBV27 and TRBJ2-6, reads EAQVTQNPRYLITVTGKKLTVTCSQNMNHEYMSWYRQDPGLGLRQIYYSMNVEVTDKGDVPEGYKVSRKEKRNFPLILESPSPNQTSLYFCASSLRRDSRLRANVLTFGAGSRLTVL.

This chain links TRBV27 with TRBJ2-1; 8 bases fit TRBD2. The V gene end was trimmed by 3 bases and the J gene end by 2 bases; junction bases not matched to a gene: 0. The CDR3 is made up of 14 amino acids. The germline CDR1 and CDR2 sequences are MNHEY and SMNVEV (reference sequence). CDR3 amino acids: CASSLGLAYNEQFF. The CDR3 coding sequence is TGTGCCAGCAGTTTGGGACTAGCCTACAATGAGCAGTTCTTC.

The chain recombines TRBV6-8 with TRBJ1-5, with TRBD1 matching over 7 bases. Germline V gene data show CDR1 as MNHGY and CDR2 as SAAAGT. With V trimmed by 6 bases and J by 6 bases, 8 bases remained unmatched. The CDR3 runs to 14 residues. CDR3 sequence reads: CASSDRVVGQPQHF. The CDR3 coding sequence is TGTGCCAGCAGCGACAGGGTGGTCGGTCAGCCCCAGCATTTT.